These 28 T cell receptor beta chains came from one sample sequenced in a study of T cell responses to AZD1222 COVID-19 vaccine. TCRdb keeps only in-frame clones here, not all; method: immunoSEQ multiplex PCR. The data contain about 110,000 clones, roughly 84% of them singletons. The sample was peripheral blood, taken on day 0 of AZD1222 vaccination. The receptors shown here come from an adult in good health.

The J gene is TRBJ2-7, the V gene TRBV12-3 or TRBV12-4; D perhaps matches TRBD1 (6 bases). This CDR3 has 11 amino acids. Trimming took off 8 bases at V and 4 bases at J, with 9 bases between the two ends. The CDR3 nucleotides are TGTGCCAGCCAAGGGGGTTACGAGCAGTACTTC. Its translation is CASQGGYEQYF.

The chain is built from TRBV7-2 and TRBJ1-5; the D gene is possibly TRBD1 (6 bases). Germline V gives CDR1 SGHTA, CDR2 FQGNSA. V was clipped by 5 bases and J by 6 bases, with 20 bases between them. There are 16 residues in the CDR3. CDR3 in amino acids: CASSKEVWGGFQPQHF. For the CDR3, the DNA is TGTGCCAGCAGCAAAGAGGTTTGGGGGGGCTTTCAGCCCCAGCATTTT. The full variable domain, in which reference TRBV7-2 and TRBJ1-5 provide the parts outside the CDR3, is GAGVSQSPSNKVTEKGKDVELRCDPISGHTALYWYRQSLGQGLEFLIYFQGNSAPDKSGLPSDRFSAERTGGSVSTLTIQRTQQEDSAVYLCASSKEVWGGFQPQHFGDGTRLSIL.

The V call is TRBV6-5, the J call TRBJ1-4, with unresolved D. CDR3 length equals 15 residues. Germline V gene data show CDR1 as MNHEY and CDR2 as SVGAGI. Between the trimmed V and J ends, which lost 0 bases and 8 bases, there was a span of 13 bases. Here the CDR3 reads CASSYSGRSWEKLFF. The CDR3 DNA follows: TGTGCCAGCAGTTACTCGGGCCGTTCGTGGGAAAAACTGTTTTTT.

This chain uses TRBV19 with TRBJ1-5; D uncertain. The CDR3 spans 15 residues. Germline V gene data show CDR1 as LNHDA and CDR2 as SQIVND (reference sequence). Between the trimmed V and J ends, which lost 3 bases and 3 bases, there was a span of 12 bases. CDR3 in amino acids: CASSITMNLNQPQHF. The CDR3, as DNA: TGTGCCAGTAGTATCACGATGAACCTCAATCAGCCCCAGCATTTT.

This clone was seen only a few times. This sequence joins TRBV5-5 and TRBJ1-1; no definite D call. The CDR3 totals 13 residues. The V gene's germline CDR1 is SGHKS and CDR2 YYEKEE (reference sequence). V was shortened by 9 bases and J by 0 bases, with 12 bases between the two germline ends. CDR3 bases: TGTGCCACCTGGGTGGGGATGAACACTGAAGCTTTCTTT. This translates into CATWVGMNTEAFF.

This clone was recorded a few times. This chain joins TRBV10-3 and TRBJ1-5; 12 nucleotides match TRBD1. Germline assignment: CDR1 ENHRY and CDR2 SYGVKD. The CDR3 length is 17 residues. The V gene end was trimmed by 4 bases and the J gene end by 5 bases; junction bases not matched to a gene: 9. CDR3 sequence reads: CAISGDRGQAGDQPQHF. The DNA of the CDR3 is TGTGCCATCAGTGGGGACAGGGGGCAGGCTGGCGATCAGCCCCAGCATTTT.

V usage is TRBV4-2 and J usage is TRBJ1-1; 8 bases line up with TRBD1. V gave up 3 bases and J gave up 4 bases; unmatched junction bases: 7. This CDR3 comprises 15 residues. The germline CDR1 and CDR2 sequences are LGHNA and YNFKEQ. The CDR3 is CASSHTRGHGTEAFF. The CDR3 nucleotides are TGTGCCAGCAGCCATACCAGGGGGCACGGCACTGAAGCTTTCTTT.

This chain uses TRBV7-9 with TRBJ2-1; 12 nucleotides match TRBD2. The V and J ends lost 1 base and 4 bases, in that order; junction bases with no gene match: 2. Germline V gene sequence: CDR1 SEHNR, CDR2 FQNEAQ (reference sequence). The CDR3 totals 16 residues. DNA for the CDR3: TGTGCCAGCAGCTTAGTTGGGACTAGCGGGTACAATGAGCAGTTCTTC. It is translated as CASSLVGTSGYNEQFF.

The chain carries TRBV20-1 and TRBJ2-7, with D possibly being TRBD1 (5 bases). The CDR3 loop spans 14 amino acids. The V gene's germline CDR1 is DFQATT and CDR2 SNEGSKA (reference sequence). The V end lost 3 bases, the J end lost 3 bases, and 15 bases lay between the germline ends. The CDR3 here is CSASGEQAFYEQYF. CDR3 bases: TGCAGTGCTAGTGGGGAACAGGCGTTCTACGAGCAGTACTTC.

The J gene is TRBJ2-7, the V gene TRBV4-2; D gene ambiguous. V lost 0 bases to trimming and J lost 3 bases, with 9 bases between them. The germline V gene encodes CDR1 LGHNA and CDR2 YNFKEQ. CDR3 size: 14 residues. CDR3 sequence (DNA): TGTGCCAGCAGCCAAGACTTGGGAAGCTACGAGCAGTACTTC. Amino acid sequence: CASSQDLGSYEQYF.

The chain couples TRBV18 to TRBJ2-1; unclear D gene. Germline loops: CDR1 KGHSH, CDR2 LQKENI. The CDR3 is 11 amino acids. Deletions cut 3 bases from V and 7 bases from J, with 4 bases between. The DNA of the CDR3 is TGTGCCAGCTCACCTAAGAATGAGCAGTTCTTC. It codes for CASSPKNEQFF.

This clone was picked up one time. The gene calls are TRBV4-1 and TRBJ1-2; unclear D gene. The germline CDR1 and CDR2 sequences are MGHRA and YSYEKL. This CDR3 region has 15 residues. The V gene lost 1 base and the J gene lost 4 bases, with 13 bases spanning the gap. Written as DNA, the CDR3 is TGCGCCAGCAGCCAAGTTGGCCGGGCCCCCTATGGCTACACCTTC. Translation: CASSQVGRAPYGYTF.

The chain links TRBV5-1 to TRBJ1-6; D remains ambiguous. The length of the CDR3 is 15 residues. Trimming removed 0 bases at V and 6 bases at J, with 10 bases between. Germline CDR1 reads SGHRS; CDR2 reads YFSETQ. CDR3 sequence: CASSLVSGSNSPLHF. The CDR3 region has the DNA TGCGCCAGCAGCTTGGTCTCTGGGTCTAATTCACCCCTCCACTTT.

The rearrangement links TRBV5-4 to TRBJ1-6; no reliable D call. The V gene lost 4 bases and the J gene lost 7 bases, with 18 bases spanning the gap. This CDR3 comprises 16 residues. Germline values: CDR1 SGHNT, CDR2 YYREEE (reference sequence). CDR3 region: CASSRVKGVVNSPLHF. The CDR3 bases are TGTGCCAGCAGCCGAGTCAAGGGTGTTGTGAATTCACCCCTCCACTTT.

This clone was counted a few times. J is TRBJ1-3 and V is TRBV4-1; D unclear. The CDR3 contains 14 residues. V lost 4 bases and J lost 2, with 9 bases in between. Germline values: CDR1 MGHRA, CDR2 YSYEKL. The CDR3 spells CASSLRQTGNTIYF. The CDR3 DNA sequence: TGCGCCAGCAGCCTCCGACAAACTGGAAACACCATATATTTT.

The chain's CDR3 is CASSQERAARFF. The CDR3 DNA follows: TGTGCCAGCAGCCAAGAACGAGCAGCGCGGTTCTTC. J is TRBJ2-1 and V is TRBV3-1 (or the pseudogene TRBV3-2); D remains ambiguous. The V and J ends lost 0 bases and 15 bases respectively, with 12 bases between them. The CDR3 is 12 residues long. Germline V gives CDR1 LGHDT, CDR2 YNNKEL (reference sequence).

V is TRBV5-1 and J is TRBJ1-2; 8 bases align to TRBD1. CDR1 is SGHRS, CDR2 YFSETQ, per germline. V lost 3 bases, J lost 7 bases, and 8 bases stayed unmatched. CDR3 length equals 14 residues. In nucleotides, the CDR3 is TGCGCCAGCAGCTCTAATGACAGGGGTGTTGGCTACACCTTC. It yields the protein CASSSNDRGVGYTF.

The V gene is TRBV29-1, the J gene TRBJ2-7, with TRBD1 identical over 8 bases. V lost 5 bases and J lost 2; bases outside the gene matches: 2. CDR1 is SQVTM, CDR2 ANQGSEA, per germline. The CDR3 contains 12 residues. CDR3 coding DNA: TGCAGCGTTAGGACAGGGCCCTACGAGCAGTACTTC. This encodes CSVRTGPYEQYF.

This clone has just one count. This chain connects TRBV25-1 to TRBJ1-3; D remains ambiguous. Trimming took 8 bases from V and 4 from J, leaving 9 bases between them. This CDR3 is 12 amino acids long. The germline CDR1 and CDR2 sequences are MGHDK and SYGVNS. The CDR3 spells CASSDTGNTIYF. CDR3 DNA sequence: TGTGCCAGCTCCGATACGGGAAACACCATATATTTT.

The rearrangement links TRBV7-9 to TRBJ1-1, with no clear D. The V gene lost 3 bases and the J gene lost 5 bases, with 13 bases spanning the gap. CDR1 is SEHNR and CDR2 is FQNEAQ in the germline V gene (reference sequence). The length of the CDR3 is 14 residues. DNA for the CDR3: TGTGCCAGCAGCTTGGGCAAGTCGGGGACTGAAGCTTTCTTT. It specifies CASSLGKSGTEAFF. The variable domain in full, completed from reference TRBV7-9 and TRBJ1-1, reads DTGVSQNPRHKITKRGQNVTFRCDPISEHNRLYWYRQTLGQGPEFLTYFQNEAQLEKSRLLSDRFSAERPKGSFSTLEIQRTEQGDSAMYLCASSLGKSGTEAFFGQGTRLTVV.

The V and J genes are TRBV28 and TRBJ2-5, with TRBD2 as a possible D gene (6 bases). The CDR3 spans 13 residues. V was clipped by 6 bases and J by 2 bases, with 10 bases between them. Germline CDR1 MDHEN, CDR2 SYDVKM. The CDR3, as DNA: TGTGCCAGCAGGACGGGGACTCAAGAGACCCAGTACTTC. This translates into CASRTGTQETQYF.

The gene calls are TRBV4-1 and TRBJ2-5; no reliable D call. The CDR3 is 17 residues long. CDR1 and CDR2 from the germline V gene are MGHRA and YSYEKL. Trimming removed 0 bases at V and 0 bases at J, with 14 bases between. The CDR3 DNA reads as TGCGCCAGCAGCCAAGATAGTAAAGGAACGTACCAAGAGACCCAGTACTTC. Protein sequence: CASSQDSKGTYQETQYF.

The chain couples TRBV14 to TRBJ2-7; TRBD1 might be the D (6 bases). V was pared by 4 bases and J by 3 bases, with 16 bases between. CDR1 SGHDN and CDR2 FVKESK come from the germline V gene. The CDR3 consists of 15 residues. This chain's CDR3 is CASSPQGRADYEQYF. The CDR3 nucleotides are TGTGCCAGCAGCCCACAGGGCCGGGCCGACTACGAGCAGTACTTC.

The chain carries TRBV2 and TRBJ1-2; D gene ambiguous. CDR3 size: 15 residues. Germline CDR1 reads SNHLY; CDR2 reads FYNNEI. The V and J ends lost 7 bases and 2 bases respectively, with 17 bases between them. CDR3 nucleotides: TGTGCCAGCAATCTTCAACAGAATTTCAACTATGGCTACACCTTC. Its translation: CASNLQQNFNYGYTF.

CDR3 nucleotide sequence: TGTGCCAGCAGCCAGCCTAAGATCTCTGGAAACACCATATATTTT. This sequence encodes CASSQPKISGNTIYF. This chain links TRBV3-1 (or the pseudogene TRBV3-2) with TRBJ1-3; D is undetermined. Germline assignment: CDR1 LGHDT and CDR2 YNNKEL (reference sequence). V was shortened by 3 bases and J by 0 bases, with 9 bases between the two germline ends. The CDR3 sequence is 15 residues long.

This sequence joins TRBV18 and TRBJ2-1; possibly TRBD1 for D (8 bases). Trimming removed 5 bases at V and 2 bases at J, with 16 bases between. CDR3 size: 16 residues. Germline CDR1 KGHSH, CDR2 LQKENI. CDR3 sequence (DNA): TGTGCCAGCTCATCTCGGACAGGGAGGGCCTACAATGAGCAGTTCTTC. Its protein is CASSSRTGRAYNEQFF.

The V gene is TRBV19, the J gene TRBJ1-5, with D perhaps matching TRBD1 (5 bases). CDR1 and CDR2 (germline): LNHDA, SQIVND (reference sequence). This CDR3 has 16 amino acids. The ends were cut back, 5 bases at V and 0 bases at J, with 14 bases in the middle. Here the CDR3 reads CASSGGRTYSNQPQHF. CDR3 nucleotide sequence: TGTGCCAGTAGTGGGGGACGAACCTATAGCAATCAGCCCCAGCATTTT.

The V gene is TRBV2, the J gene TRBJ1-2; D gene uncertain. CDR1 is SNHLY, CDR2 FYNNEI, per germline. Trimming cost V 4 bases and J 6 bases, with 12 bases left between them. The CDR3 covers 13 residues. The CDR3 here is CASSVVGQDGYTF. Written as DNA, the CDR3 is TGTGCCAGCAGTGTTGTAGGTCAGGATGGCTACACCTTC.